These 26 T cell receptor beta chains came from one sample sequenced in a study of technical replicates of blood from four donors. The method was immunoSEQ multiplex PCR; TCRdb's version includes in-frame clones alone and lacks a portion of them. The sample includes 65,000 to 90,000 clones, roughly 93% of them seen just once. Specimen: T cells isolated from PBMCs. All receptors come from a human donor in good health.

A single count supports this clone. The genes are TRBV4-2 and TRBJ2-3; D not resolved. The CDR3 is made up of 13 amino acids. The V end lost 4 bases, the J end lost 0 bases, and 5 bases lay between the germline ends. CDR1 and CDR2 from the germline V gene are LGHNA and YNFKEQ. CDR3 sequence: CASSPLSTDTQYF. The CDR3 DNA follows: TGTGCCAGCAGCCCCCTAAGCACAGATACGCAGTATTTT.

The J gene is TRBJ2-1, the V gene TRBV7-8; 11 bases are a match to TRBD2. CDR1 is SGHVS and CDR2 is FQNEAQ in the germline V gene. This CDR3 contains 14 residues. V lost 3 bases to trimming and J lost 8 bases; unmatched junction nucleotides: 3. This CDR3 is CASSFSGGADEQFF. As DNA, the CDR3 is TGTGCCAGCAGCTTTAGCGGGGGGGCCGATGAGCAGTTCTTC.

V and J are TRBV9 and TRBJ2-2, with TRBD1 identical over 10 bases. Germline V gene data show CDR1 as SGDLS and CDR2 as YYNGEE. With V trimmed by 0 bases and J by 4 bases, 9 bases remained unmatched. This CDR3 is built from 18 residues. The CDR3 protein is CASSVEGGTGVPTGELFF. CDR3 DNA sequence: TGTGCCAGCAGCGTAGAAGGAGGGACAGGGGTCCCCACCGGGGAGCTGTTTTTT.

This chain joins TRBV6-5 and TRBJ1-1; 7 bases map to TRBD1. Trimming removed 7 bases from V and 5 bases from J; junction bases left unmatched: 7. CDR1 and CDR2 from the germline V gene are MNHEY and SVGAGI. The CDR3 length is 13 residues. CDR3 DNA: TGTGCCAGCAAGAAGGGGGCGCGAACTGAAGCTTTCTTT. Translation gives CASKKGARTEAFF.

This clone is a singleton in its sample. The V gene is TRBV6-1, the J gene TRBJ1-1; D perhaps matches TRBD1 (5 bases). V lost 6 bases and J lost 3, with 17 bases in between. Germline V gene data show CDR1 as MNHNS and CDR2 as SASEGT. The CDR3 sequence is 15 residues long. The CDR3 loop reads CASRLQAGWDTEAFF. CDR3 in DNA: TGTGCCAGCAGGCTACAGGCAGGGTGGGACACTGAAGCTTTCTTT.

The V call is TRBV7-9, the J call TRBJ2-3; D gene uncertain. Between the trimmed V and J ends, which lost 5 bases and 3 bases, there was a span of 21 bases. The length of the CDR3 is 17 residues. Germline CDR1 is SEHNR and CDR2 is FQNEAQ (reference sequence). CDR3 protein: CASSVGAKNEITDTQYF. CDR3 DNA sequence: TGTGCCAGCAGCGTAGGCGCTAAGAACGAAATTACAGATACGCAGTATTTT.

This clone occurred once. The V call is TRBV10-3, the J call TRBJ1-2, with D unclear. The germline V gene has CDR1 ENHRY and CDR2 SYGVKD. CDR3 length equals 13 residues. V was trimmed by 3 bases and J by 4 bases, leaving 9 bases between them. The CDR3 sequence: CAISDLTTYGYTF. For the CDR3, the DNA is TGTGCCATCAGTGATCTCACTACCTATGGCTACACCTTC.

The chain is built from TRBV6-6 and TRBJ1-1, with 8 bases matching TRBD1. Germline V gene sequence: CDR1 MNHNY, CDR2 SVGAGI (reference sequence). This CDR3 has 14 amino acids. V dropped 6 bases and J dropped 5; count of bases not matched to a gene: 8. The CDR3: CASSPTGGKTEAFF. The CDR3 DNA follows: TGTGCCAGCAGCCCTACAGGGGGTAAGACTGAAGCTTTCTTT.

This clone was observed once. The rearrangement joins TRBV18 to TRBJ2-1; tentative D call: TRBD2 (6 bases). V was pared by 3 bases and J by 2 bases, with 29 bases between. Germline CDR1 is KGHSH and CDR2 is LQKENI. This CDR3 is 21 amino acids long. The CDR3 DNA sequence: TGTGCCAGCTCACCCCCGGCCTATGAAATATCGAATAGCGGAGCCTACAATGAGCAGTTCTTC. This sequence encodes CASSPPAYEISNSGAYNEQFF.

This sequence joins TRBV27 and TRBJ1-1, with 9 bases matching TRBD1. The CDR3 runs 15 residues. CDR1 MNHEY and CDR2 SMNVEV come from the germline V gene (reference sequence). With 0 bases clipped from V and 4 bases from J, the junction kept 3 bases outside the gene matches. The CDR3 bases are TGTGCCAGCAGTTTATCGGGGACAGGGAGCACTGAAGCTTTCTTT. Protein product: CASSLSGTGSTEAFF.

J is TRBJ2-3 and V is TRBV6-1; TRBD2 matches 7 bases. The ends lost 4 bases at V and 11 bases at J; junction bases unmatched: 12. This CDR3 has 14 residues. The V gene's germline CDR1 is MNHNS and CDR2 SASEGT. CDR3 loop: CASSARGSQVMQYF. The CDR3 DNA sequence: TGTGCCAGCAGTGCGCGGGGGAGCCAAGTTATGCAGTATTTT.

CDR3 in DNA: TGTGCCAGCAGGGGACTAGCGGGAGTAGTCTATGAGCAGTTCTTC. Protein sequence: CASRGLAGVVYEQFF. The gene calls are TRBV27 and TRBJ2-1, with 14 bases aligning to TRBD2. In germline, CDR1 is MNHEY, CDR2 SMNVEV (reference sequence). After removal of 6 bases from V and 8 bases from J, the junction contained 6 bases not matched to a gene. This CDR3 region has 15 residues.

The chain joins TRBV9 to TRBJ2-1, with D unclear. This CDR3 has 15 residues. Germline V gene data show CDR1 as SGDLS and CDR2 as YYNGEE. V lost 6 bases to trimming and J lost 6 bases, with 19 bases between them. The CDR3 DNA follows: TGTGCCAGCACATTTACAGCCAGTCCGGTCAATGAGCAGTTCTTC. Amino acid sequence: CASTFTASPVNEQFF.

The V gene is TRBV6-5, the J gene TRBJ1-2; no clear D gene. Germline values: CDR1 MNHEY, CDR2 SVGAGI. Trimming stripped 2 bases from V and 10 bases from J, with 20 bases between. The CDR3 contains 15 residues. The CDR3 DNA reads TGTGCCAGCAGTTACCTCGTCAAGGGAGCCCCCTACTACACCTTC. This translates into CASSYLVKGAPYYTF.

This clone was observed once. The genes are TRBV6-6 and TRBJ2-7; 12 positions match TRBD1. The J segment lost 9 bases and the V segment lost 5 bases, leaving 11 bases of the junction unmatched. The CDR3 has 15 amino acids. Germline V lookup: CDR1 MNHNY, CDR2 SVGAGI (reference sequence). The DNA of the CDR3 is TGTGCCAGCAGTCCCCCGGGACAGGGGGCGAATGGGCAGTACTTC. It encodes CASSPPGQGANGQYF.

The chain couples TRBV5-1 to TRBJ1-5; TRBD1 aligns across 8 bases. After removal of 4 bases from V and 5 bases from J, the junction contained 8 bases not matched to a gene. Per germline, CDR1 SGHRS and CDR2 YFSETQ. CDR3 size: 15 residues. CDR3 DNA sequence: TGCGCCAGCAGCCCCAGGACAGGGTGGGATCAGCCCCAGCATTTT. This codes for CASSPRTGWDQPQHF.

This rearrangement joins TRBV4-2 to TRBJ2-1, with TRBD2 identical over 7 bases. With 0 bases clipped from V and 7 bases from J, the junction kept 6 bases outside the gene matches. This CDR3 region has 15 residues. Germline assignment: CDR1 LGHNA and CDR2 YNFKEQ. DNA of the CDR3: TGTGCCAGCAGCCAAGAAGAGCTAGCGGCAAATGAGCAGTTCTTC. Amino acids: CASSQEELAANEQFF.

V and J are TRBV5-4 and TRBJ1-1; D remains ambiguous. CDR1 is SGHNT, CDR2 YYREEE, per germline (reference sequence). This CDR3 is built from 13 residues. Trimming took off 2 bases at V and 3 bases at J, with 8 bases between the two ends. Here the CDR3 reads CASSFWGDTEAFF. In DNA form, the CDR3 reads TGTGCCAGCAGCTTTTGGGGAGACACTGAAGCTTTCTTT.

The CDR3 here is CASSSAGNEQFF. In nucleotides, the CDR3 is TGTGCCAGCAGCTCAGCAGGAAATGAGCAGTTCTTC. The J gene is TRBJ2-1, the V gene TRBV5-4; no firm D call. CDR3 length equals 12 residues. From germline, CDR1 is SGHNT and CDR2 YYREEE (reference sequence). Trimming removed 3 bases from V and 7 bases from J, with 8 bases in between.

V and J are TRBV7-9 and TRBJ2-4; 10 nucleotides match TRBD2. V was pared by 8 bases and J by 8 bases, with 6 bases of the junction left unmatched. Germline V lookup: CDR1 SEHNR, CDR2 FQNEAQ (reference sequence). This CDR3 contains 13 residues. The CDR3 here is CASGEREGDIQYF. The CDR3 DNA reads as TGTGCCAGCGGGGAGCGGGAGGGGGACATTCAGTACTTC.

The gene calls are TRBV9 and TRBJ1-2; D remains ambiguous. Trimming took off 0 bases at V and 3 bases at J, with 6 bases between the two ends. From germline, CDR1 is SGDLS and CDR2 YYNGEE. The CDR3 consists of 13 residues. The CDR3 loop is CASSVGPYYGYTF. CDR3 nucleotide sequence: TGTGCCAGCAGCGTAGGTCCATACTATGGCTACACCTTC.

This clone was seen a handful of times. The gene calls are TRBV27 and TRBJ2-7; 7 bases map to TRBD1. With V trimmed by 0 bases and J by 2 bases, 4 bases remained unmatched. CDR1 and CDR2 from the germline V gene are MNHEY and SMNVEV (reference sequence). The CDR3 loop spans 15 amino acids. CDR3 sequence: CASSLSSGQPYEQYF. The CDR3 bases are TGTGCCAGCAGTTTATCGTCGGGACAGCCCTACGAGCAGTACTTC.

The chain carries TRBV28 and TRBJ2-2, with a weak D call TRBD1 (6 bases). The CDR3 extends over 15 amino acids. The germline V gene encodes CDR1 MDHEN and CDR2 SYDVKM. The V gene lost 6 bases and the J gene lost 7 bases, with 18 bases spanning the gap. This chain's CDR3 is CASRPDRLEVGELFF. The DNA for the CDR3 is TGTGCCAGCAGACCTGACAGGCTTGAGGTCGGGGAGCTGTTTTTT.

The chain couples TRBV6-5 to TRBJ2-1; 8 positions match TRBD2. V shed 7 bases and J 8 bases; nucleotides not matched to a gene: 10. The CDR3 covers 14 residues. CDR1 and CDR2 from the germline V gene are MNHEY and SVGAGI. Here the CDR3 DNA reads TGTGCCAGCAAAGCGGGAGAGGTTTGGGATGAGCAGTTCTTC. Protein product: CASKAGEVWDEQFF.

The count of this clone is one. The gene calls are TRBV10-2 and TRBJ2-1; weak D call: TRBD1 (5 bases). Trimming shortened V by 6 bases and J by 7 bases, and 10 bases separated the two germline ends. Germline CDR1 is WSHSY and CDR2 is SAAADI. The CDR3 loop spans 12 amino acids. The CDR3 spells CASSQGLNEQFF. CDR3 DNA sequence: TGCGCCAGCAGCCAGGGCCTAAATGAGCAGTTCTTC.

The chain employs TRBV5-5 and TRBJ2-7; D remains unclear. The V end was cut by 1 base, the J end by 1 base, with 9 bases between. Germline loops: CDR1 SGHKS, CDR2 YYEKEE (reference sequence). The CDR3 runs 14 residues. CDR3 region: CASSLNSGSYEQYF. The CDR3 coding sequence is TGTGCCAGCAGCTTGAACAGTGGGTCCTACGAGCAGTACTTC.